This T cell receptor (beta chain) was obtained from a study of blood T cell repertoires in COVID-19. Study context: Material from acute and convalescent COVID-19 was sourced from the United States, Italy and Spain. Sample material is recorded as cDNA or gDNA derived from T cells, B-cell-depleted T cells, or PBMCs.

Authors' processing steps: Reference gene primer amplification in the assay estimated nucleated cell counts. Sequenced by immunoSEQ multiplex PCR; TCRdb stores in-frame clones only, minus some. For V, J and clone size, that table is used; D and trimming come from the DNA. In the table there are around 300,000 clones, roughly nine tenths of which are singletons. Seattle enrolled patients during active infection and tracked them longitudinally. Germline lookup yields CDR1 SGHNT and CDR2 YYREEE (reference sequence). The ends were cut back, 4 bases at V and 1 base at J, with 22 bases in the middle. The CDR3 has 18 amino acids.

Sequenced: peripheral blood. This receptor was taken from a woman in her 30s with COVID-19, enrolled during active disease. J is TRBJ2-3 and V is TRBV5-4; D possibly corresponds to TRBD1 (6 bases). The CDR3 DNA sequence: TGTGCCAGCAGCCCTAAAGCCAAAACAGGGCCGCGCACAGATACGCAGTATTTT. It codes for CASSPKAKTGPRTDTQYF. Full variable domain (missing parts from reference TRBV5-4 and TRBJ2-3): ETGVTQSPTHLIKTRGQQVTLRCSSQSGHNTVSWYQQALGQGPQFIFQYYREEENGRGNFPPRFSGLQFPNYSSELNVNALELDDSALYLCASSPKAKTGPRTDTQYFGPGTRLTVL.